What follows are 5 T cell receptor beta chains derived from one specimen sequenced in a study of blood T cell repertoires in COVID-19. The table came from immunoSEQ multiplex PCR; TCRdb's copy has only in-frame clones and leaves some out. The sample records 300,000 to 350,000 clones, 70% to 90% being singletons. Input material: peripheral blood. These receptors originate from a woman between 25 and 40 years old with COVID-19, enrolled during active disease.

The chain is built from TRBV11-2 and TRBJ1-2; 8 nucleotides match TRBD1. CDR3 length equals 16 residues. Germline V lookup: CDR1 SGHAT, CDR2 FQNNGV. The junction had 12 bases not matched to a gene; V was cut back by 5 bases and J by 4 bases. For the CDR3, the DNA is TGTGCCAGCAGCCTCAACGACAGGGGATGGGGCTATGGCTACACCTTC. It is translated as CASSLNDRGWGYGYTF.

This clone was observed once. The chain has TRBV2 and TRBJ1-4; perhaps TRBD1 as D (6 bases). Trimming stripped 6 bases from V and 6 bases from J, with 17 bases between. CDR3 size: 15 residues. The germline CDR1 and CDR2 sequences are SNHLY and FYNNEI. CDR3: CASRIMGAGDEKLFF. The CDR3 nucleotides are TGTGCCAGCAGAATAATGGGGGCCGGTGATGAAAAACTGTTTTTT.

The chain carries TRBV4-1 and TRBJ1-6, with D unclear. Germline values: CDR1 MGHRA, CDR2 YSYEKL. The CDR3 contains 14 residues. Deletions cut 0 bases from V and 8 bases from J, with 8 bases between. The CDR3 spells CASSQDTADSPLHF. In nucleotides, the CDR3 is TGCGCCAGCAGCCAAGATACAGCAGATTCACCCCTCCACTTT.

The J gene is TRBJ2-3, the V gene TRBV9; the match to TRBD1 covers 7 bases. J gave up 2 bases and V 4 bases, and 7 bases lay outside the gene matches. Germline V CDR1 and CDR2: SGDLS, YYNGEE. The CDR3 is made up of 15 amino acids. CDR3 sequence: CASSPGQDHTDTQYF. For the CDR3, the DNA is TGTGCCAGCAGCCCCGGACAGGATCACACAGATACGCAGTATTTT.

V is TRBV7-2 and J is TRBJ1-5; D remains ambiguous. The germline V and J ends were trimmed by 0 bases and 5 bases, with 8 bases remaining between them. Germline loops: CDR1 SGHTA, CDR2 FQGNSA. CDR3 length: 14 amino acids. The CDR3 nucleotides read TGTGCCAGCAGCTTAGCGCTCGGTTATCAGCCCCAGCATTTT. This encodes CASSLALGYQPQHF.